The present T cell receptor beta chain was sequenced within a study of blood T cell repertoires in COVID-19. The wider study: PBMCs, B-cell-depleted T cells, or T cells were the source of the cDNA or gDNA that made up the material.

This CDR3 contains 14 residues. Looked up from germline, CDR1 is MNHNY and CDR2 is SVGAGI (reference sequence). Deletions cut 4 bases from V and 7 bases from J, with 16 bases between. Original processing notes: Using reference gene primer amplification, nucleated cell counts were estimated. The assay was immunoSEQ multiplex PCR, and TCRdb's table has in-frame clones only and misses some. That table supplies the V and J calls and clone size; D and trimming were determined from the DNA. This sample carries some 170,000 clones, roughly 73% of them seen once, and the ten largest clones take about 3%. The sample taken for sequencing was peripheral blood. This TCR was sampled from an older man with acute or convalescent COVID-19. The chain has TRBV6-6 and TRBJ1-2, with D possibly TRBD1 on 6 matching bases. DNA of the CDR3: TGTGCCAGCAGTTTGCTTTCTACAGGGTTTGGCTACACCTTC. Translation: CASSLLSTGFGYTF.